This paragraph reports one TCR beta chain. This entry comes from a study of OX40 agonist ivuxolimab in advanced cancers. Sequenced by immunoSEQ multiplex PCR; TCRdb stores in-frame clones only, minus some. The data contain 55,000 to 70,000 clones, roughly 84% of them seen just once; the ten biggest clones take up approximately 4.4%. Blood sampling was done at baseline, cycle 4 day 1, and cycle 7 day 1. CDR1 SEHNR and CDR2 FQNEAQ come from the germline V gene (reference sequence). The V gene end was trimmed by 3 bases and the J gene end by 9 bases; junction bases not matched to a gene: 7. The CDR3 has 13 residues.

The TCR comes from an adult with an advanced solid tumor such as melanoma, head and neck, liver or kidney cancer. The chain carries TRBV7-9 and TRBJ2-7; 8 bases align to TRBD1. The specimen comprised CD4+ or CD8+ T cells sorted from blood, sampled in a trial of the OX40 agonist ivuxolimab. The CDR3 DNA reads TGTGCCAGCAGCTTCGGACAGGGAAAGCGGCAGTACTTC. It encodes CASSFGQGKRQYF.